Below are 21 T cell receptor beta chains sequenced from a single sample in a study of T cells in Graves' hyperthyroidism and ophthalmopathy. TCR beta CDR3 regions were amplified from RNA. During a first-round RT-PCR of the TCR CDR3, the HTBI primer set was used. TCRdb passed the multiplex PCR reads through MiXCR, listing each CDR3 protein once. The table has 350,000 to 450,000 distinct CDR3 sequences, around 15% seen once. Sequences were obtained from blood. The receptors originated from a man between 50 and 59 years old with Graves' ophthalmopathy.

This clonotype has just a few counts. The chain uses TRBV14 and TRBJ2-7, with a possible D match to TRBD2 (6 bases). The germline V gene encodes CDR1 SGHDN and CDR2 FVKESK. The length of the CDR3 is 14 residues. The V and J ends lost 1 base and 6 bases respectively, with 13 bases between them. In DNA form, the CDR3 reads TGTGCCAGCAGCCAAGGGGGCGGGACGGGCGAGCAGTACTTC. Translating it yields CASSQGGGTGEQYF.

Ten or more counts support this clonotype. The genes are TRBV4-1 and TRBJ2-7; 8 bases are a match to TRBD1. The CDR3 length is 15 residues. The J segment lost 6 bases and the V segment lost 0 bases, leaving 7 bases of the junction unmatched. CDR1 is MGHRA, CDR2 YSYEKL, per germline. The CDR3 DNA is TGCGCCAGCAGCCAAGAATGGACAGGGACGCGCGAGCAGTACTTC. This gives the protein CASSQEWTGTREQYF.

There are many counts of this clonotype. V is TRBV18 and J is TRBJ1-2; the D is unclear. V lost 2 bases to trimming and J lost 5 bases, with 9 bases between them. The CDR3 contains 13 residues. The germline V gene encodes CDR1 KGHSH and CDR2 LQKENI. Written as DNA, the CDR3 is TGTGCCAGCTCACCAACGAGTGGATATGGCTACACCTTC. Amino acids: CASSPTSGYGYTF.

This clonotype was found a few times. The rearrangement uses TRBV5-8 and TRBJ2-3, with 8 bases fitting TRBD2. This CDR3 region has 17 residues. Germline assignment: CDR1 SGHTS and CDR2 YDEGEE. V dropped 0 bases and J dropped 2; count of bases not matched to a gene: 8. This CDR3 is CASSLEVSGIATDTQYF. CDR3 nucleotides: TGTGCCAGCAGCTTGGAAGTTAGCGGGATTGCCACAGATACGCAGTATTTT. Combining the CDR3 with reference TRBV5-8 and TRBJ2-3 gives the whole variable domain EAGVTQSPTHLIKTRGQQATLRCSPISGHTSVYWYQQALGLGLQFLLWYDEGEERNRGNFPPRFSGRQFPNYSSELNVNALELEDSALYLCASSLEVSGIATDTQYFGPGTRLTVL.

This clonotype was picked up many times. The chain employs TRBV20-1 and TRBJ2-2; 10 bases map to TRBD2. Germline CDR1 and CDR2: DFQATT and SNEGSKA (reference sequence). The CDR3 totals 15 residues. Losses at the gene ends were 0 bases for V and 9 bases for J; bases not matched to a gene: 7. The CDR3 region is CSARDRSGGDRELFF. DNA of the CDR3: TGCAGTGCTAGAGATCGGAGCGGGGGGGACAGGGAGCTGTTTTTT.

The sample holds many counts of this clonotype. The CDR3 DNA is TGTGCCAGCAGGGAAGGGAGAAGTTTGGTAACAGATACGCAGTATTTT. The encoded protein is CASREGRSLVTDTQYF. The chain employs TRBV7-8 and TRBJ2-3, with D possibly being TRBD2 (5 bases). V lost 6 bases and J 3 bases, leaving 19 bases between the germline ends. Germline V gene sequence: CDR1 SGHVS, CDR2 FQNEAQ. The CDR3 length is 16 residues.

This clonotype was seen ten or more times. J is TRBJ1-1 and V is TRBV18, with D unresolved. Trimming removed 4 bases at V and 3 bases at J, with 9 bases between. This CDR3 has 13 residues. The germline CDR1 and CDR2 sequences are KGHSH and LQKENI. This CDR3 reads CASSRGGDTEAFF. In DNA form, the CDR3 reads TGTGCCAGCTCACGAGGTGGGGACACTGAAGCTTTCTTT.

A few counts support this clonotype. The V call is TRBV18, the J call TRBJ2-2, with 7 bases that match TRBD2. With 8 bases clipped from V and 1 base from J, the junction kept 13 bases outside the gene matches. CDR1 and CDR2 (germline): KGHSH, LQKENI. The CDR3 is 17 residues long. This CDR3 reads CASLLSASGVNTGELFF. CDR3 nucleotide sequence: TGTGCCAGCCTTTTGTCGGCTAGCGGAGTGAACACCGGGGAGCTGTTTTTT. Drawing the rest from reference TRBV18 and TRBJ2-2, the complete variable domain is NAGVMQNPRHLVRRRGQEARLRCSPMKGHSHVYWYRQLPEEGLKFMVYLQKENIIDESGMPKERFSAEFPKEGPSILRIQQVVRGDSAAYFCASLLSASGVNTGELFFGEGSRLTVL.

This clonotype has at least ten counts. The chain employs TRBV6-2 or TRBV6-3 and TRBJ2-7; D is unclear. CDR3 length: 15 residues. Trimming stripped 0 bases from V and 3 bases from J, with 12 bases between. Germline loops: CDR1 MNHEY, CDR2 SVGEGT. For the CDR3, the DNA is TGTGCCAGCAGTTACTCGGCAGTCTTGGTCTACGAGCAGTACTTC. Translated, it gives CASSYSAVLVYEQYF.

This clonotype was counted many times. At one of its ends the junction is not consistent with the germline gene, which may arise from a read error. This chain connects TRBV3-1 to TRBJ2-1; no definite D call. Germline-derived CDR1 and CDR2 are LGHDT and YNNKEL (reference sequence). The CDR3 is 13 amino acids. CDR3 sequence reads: CASWNYSSNEQFF. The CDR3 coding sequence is TGTGCCAGCTGGAATTATTCCTCCAATGAGCAGTTCTTC.

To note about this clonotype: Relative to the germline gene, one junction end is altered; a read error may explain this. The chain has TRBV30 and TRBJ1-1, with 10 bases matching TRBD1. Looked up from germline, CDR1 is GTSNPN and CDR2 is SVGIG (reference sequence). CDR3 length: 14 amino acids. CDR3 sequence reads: CAWGRGQGSTEASF. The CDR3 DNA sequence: TGTGCCTGGGGCAGGGGACAGGGGAGCACTGAAGCTTCCTTT. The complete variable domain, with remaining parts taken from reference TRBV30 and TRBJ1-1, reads SQTIHQWPATLVQPVGSPLSLECTVEGTSNPNLYWYRQAAGRGLQLLFYSVGIGQISSEVPQNLSASRPQDRQFILSSKKLLLSDSGFYLCAWGRGQGSTEASFGQGTRLTVV.

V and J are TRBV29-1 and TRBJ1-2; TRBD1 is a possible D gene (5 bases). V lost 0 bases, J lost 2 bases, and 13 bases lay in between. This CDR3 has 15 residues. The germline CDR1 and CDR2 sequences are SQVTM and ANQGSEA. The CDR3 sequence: CSVEEGRGENYGYTF. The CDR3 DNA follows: TGCAGCGTTGAAGAAGGGAGAGGGGAAAACTATGGCTACACCTTC.

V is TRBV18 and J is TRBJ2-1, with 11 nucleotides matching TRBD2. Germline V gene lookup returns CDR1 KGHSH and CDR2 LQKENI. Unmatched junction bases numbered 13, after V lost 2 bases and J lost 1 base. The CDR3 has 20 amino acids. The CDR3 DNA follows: TGTGCCAGCTCACCAGGCTTTCTAGCGGGAGGTCATCGGTCCTACAATGAGCAGTTCTTC. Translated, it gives CASSPGFLAGGHRSYNEQFF. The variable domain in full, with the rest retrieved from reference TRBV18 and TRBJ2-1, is NAGVMQNPRHLVRRRGQEARLRCSPMKGHSHVYWYRQLPEEGLKFMVYLQKENIIDESGMPKERFSAEFPKEGPSILRIQQVVRGDSAAYFCASSPGFLAGGHRSYNEQFFGPGTRLTVL.

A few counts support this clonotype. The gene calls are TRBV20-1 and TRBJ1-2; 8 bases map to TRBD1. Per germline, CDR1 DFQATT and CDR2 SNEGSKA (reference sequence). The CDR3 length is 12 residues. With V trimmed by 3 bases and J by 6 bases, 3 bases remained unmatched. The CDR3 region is CSASSGGDGYTF. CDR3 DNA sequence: TGCAGTGCTAGTTCAGGGGGCGATGGCTACACCTTC.

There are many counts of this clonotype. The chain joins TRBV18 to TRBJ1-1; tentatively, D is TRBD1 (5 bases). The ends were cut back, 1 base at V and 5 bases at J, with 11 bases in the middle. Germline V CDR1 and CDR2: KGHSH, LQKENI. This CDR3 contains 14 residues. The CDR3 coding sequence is TGTGCCAGCTCACCACATCCAGGGAATACTGAAGCTTTCTTT. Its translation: CASSPHPGNTEAFF.

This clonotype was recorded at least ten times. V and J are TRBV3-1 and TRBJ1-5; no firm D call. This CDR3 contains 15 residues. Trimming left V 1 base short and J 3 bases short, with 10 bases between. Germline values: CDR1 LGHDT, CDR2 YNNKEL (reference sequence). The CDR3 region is CASSQAGNNNQPQHF. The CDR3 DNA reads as TGTGCCAGCAGCCAAGCGGGGAACAACAATCAGCCCCAGCATTTT.

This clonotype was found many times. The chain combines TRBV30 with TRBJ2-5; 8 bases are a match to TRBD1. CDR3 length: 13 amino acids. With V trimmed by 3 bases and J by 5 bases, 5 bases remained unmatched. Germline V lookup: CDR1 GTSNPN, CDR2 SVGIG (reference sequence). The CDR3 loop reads CAWRTGARETQYF. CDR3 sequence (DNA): TGTGCCTGGAGGACAGGGGCAAGGGAGACCCAGTACTTC.

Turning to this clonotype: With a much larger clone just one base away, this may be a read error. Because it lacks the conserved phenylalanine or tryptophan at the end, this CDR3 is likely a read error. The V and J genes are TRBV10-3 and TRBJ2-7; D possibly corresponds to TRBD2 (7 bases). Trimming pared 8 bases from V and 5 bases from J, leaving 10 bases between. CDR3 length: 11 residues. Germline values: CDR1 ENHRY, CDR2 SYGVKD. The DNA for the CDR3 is TGTGCCATCGCGGGGGCCAACGAGCAGTACCTC. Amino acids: CAIAGANEQYL.

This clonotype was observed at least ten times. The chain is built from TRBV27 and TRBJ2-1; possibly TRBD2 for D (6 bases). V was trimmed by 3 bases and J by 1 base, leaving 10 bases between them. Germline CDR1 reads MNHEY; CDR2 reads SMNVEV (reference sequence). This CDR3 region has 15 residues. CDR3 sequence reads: CASSFWGESYNEQFF. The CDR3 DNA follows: TGTGCCAGCAGTTTTTGGGGGGAGTCCTACAATGAGCAGTTCTTC.

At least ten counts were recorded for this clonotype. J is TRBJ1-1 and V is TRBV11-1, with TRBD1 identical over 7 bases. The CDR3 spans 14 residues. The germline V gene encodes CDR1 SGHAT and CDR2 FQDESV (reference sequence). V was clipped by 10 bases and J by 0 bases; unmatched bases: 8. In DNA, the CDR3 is TGTGCCACGGCTGGGACAGCTATGAACACTGAAGCTTTCTTT. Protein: CATAGTAMNTEAFF.

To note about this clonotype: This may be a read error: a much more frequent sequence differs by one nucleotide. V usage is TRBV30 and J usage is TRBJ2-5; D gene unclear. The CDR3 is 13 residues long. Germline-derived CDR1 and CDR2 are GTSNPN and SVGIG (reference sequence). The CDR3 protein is CASNEVVQETQHF. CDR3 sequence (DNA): TGTGCCTCAAACGAGGTTGTTCAAGAGACCCAGCACTTC.